This entry features one TCR beta chain sequence. The antigen is unknown. The record originates from a study of T cell responses to AZD1222 COVID-19 vaccine. Overall study results and limits: Increased Spike-specific TCR breadth and depth were observed after two AZD1222 doses. Unmutated variant regions are reportedly the target of nearly half of TCRs that are spike-specific. Spike-wide coverage was observed for vaccine-associated CD4 TCRs, with dominant responses at 160-218 and 743-854. Baseline serostatus was positive in only a handful of AZD1222 recipients.

The length of the CDR3 is 12 residues. Per the germline V gene, CDR1 is SGHTA and CDR2 is FQGTGA. V shed 1 base and J shed 1 base, with 0 bases lying between them. The repertoire was sequenced with immunoSEQ multiplex PCR; TCRdb's copy has only in-frame clones and lacks some. The sample contains 100,000 or so clones, 85% to 90% of which appear only once. The sequencing here drew on peripheral blood, taken on day 0 of AZD1222 vaccination. J is TRBJ2-3 and V is TRBV7-3; D unresolved. This TCR came from an adult in good health. The CDR3, as DNA: TGTGCCAGCAGCTTAAGCACAGATACGCAGTATTTT. Translating gives CASSLSTDTQYF.